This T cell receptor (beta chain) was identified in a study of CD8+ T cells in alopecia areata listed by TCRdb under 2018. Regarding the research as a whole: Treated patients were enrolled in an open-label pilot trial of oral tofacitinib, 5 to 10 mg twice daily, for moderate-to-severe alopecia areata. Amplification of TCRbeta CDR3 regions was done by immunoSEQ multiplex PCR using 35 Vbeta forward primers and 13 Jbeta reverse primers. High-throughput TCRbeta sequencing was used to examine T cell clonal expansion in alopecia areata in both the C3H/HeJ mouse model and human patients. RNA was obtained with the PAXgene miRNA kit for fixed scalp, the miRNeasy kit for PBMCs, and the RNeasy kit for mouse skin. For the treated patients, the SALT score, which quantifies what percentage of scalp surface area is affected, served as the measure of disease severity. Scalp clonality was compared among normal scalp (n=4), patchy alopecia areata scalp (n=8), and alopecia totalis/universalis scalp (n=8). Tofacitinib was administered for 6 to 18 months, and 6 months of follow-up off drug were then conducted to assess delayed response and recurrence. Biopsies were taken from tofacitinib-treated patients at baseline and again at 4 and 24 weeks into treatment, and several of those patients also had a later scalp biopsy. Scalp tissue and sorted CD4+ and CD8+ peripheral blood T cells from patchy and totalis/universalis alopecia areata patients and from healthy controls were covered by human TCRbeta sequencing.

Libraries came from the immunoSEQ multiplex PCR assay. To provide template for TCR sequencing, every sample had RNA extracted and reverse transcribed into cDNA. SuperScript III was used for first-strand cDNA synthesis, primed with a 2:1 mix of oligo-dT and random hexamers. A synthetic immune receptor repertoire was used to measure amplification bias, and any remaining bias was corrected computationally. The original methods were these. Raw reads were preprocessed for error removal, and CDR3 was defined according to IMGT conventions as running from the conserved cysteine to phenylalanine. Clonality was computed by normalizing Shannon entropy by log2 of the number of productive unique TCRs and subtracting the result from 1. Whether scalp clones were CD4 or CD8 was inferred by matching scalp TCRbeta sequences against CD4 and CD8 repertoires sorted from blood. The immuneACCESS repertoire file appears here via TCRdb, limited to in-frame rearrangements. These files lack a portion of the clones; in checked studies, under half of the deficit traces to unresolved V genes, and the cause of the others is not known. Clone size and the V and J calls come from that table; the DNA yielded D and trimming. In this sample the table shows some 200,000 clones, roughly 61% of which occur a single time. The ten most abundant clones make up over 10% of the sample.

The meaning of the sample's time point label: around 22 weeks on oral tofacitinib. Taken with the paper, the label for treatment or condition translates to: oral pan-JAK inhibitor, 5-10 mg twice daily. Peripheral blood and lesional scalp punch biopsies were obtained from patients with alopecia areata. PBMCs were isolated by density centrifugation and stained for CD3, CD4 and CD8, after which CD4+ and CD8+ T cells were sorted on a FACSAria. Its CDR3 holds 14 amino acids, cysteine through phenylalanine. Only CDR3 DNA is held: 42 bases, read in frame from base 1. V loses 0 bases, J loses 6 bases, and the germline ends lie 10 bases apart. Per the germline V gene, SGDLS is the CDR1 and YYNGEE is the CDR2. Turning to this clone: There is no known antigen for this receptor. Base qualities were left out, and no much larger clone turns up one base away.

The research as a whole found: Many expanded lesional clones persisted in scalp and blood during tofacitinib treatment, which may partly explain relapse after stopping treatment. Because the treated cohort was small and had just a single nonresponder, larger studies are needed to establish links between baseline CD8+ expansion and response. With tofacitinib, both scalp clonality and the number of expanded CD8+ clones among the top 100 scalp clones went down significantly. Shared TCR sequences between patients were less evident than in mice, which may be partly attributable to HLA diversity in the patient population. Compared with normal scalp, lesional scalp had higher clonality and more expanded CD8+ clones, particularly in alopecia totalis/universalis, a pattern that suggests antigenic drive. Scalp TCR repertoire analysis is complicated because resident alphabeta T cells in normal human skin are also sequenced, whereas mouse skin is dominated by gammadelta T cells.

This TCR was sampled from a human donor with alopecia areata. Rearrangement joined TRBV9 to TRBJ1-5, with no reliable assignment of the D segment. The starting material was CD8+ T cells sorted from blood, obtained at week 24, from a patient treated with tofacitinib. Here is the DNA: TGTGCCAGCAGCGTAGGCTGGGCAGGTCAGCCCCAGCATTTT. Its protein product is CASSVGWAGQPQHF.